The 17 T cell receptor beta chains presented below share a single source sample, sequenced in a study of OX40 agonist ivuxolimab in advanced cancers. The method was immunoSEQ multiplex PCR; TCRdb's version includes in-frame clones alone and lacks a portion of them. The sample shows over 65,000 clones, about 84% of them seen only once. This sample comprised CD4+ or CD8+ T cells sorted from blood, obtained in a trial of the OX40 agonist ivuxolimab. The receptors derive from an adult with an advanced solid tumor such as melanoma, head and neck, liver or kidney cancer.

The CDR3 DNA follows: TGTGCCAGCAGCCCCCCGGGTAAGGCGACAGGGGGCGAGACTGGGGGTGGCTACACCTTC. As protein: CASSPPGKATGGETGGGYTF. This chain connects TRBV5-5 to TRBJ1-2; 10 nucleotides line up with TRBD1. The CDR3 is 20 residues long. V shed 4 bases and J 7 bases; nucleotides not matched to a gene: 25. Germline V gene lookup returns CDR1 SGHKS and CDR2 YYEKEE (reference sequence).

The V gene is TRBV29-1, the J gene TRBJ2-7; no reliable D call. This CDR3 has 12 amino acids. The germline V gene has CDR1 SQVTM and CDR2 ANQGSEA. V was trimmed by 3 bases and J by 0 bases, leaving 6 bases between them. CDR3 protein: CSVDTDSYEQYF. The CDR3 DNA reads as TGCAGCGTTGATACCGACTCCTACGAGCAGTACTTC.

This clone was seen only once. The chain is built from TRBV11-2 and TRBJ1-4, with TRBD1 as a possible D gene (5 bases). The V and J ends lost 1 base and 6 bases respectively, with 12 bases between them. Germline-derived CDR1 and CDR2 are SGHAT and FQNNGV. The CDR3 is made up of 15 amino acids. The CDR3: CASSLGQGNYEKLFF. CDR3 in DNA: TGTGCCAGCAGCTTAGGCCAGGGTAATTATGAAAAACTGTTTTTT.

This clone came up once. DNA for the CDR3: TGTGCCAGCAGCTCTTACGTGGCGGGGGGTTACAATGAGCAGTTCTTC. Residues: CASSSYVAGGYNEQFF. This chain links TRBV7-3 with TRBJ2-1; 8 nucleotides align to TRBD2. With 4 bases clipped from V and 4 bases from J, the junction kept 9 bases outside the gene matches. The germline CDR1 and CDR2 sequences are SGHTA and FQGTGA. The CDR3 loop spans 16 amino acids.

CDR3 nucleotide sequence: TGTGCCAGCAGCCAGGATAGCTACAATGAGCAGTTCTTC. This sequence encodes CASSQDSYNEQFF. The chain links TRBV7-7 to TRBJ2-1; D gene uncertain. Germline assignment: CDR1 SSHAT and CDR2 FNYEAQ (reference sequence). Deletions cut 5 bases from V and 3 bases from J, with 8 bases between. The CDR3 is 13 residues long.

This chain joins TRBV7-9 and TRBJ2-1; TRBD2 matches 9 bases. The CDR3 runs to 14 residues. From germline, CDR1 is SEHNR and CDR2 FQNEAQ (reference sequence). The junction had 6 bases not matched to a gene; V was cut back by 8 bases and J by 4 bases. This CDR3 is CASPGREGYNEQFF. The CDR3 nucleotides read TGTGCCAGCCCGGGGCGGGAGGGGTACAATGAGCAGTTCTTC.

The V gene is TRBV2, the J gene TRBJ2-7; 7 bases align to TRBD1. The V gene's germline CDR1 is SNHLY and CDR2 FYNNEI. The CDR3 extends over 16 amino acids. Trimming took 5 bases from V and 1 from J; bases not matched to a gene: 11. CDR3 coding DNA: TGTGCCAGCAGTTATACGGTTTGGGACAGTTCCTACGAGCAGTACTTC. Translating it yields CASSYTVWDSSYEQYF.

The chain uses TRBV6-5 and TRBJ2-7; D unclear. Trimming removed 8 bases at V and 1 base at J, with 15 bases between. The CDR3 extends over 14 amino acids. Germline CDR1 and CDR2: MNHEY and SVGAGI. This chain's CDR3 is CASQRQALSYEQYF. CDR3 sequence (DNA): TGTGCCAGCCAAAGGCAGGCCCTTTCCTACGAGCAGTACTTC.

The gene calls are TRBV7-9 and TRBJ2-1; TRBD2 agrees at 8 bases. The CDR3 runs to 17 residues. With 4 bases clipped from V and 7 bases from J, the junction kept 15 bases outside the gene matches. Germline V gives CDR1 SEHNR, CDR2 FQNEAQ (reference sequence). The CDR3 DNA is TGTGCCAGCAGCTCCGGCCGGGGGGGCTCCCAGGTGAATGAGCAGTTCTTC. Amino acids: CASSSGRGGSQVNEQFF.

The chain joins TRBV27 to TRBJ2-7; TRBD1 or TRBD2 may be the D gene (6 bases each). The V end was cut by 6 bases, the J end by 2 bases, with 20 bases between. The CDR3 is made up of 16 amino acids. CDR1 and CDR2 (germline): MNHEY, SMNVEV (reference sequence). Here the CDR3 reads CASSKGGTWDTYEQYF. The CDR3 nucleotides are TGTGCCAGCAGCAAAGGCGGGACATGGGACACCTACGAGCAGTACTTC.

J is TRBJ1-2 and V is TRBV5-5; 8 bases are shared with TRBD1. CDR3 size: 13 residues. Germline CDR1 is SGHKS and CDR2 is YYEKEE (reference sequence). The trim removed 4 bases at V and 3 bases at J, leaving 2 bases unmatched. CDR3 sequence (DNA): TGTGCCAGCAGCGTGGACAGGGACTATGGCTACACCTTC. As protein: CASSVDRDYGYTF.

The chain links TRBV14 to TRBJ1-3; D is ambiguous. V was pared by 1 base and J by 4 bases, with 11 bases between. Germline-derived CDR1 and CDR2 are SGHDN and FVKESK. The CDR3 covers 15 residues. CDR3 region: CASSQASGYGNTIYF. For the CDR3, the DNA is TGTGCCAGCAGCCAAGCATCGGGGTACGGAAACACCATATATTTT.

As for this clone: This CDR3 is also generated by other DNA sequences in the sample. CDR3 nucleotide sequence: TGTGCCAGCAGCGTGGCTTCTTACAATGAGCAGTTCTTC. Translating it yields CASSVASYNEQFF. The chain employs TRBV9 and TRBJ2-1; D is unclear. Germline CDR1 is SGDLS and CDR2 is YYNGEE. Trimming took off 2 bases at V and 4 bases at J, with 7 bases between the two ends. This CDR3 is built from 13 residues.

The rearrangement links TRBV30 to TRBJ1-1, with 9 positions matching TRBD1. The CDR3 spans 12 residues. Germline V gives CDR1 GTSNPN, CDR2 SVGIG (reference sequence). Trimming took 5 bases from V and 7 from J; bases not matched to a gene: 5. This chain's CDR3 is CAWGTGGDEAFF. The CDR3, as DNA: TGTGCCTGGGGAACAGGGGGCGATGAAGCTTTCTTT.

J is TRBJ2-3 and V is TRBV9; D remains ambiguous. This CDR3 is 13 amino acids long. Germline lookup yields CDR1 SGDLS and CDR2 YYNGEE. Trimming shortened V by 2 bases and J by 5 bases, and 9 bases separated the two germline ends. The CDR3 reads CASSVAGKDTQYF. The CDR3 DNA sequence: TGTGCCAGCAGCGTTGCTGGTAAAGATACGCAGTATTTT.

The chain carries TRBV5-1 and TRBJ2-7; TRBD2 aligns across 7 bases. V was clipped by 1 base and J by 2 bases; unmatched bases: 3. Germline-derived CDR1 and CDR2 are SGHRS and YFSETQ. CDR3 length: 14 amino acids. The CDR3 DNA sequence: TGCGCCAGCAGCTTGTCCCTAGCGGCCTACGAGCAGTACTTC. This translates into CASSLSLAAYEQYF.

This clone showed up just once. The junction shows a germline mismatch at one end, possibly a read error. The same CDR3 can be traced to other DNA sequences in this sample. V gene TRBV6-1 combines with J gene TRBJ1-1, with 9 bases identical to TRBD1. This CDR3 has 18 amino acids. Looked up from germline, CDR1 is MNHNS and CDR2 is SASEGT. The CDR3 reads CASSEPYGTGSMNTEAFF. In DNA form, the CDR3 reads TGTGCCAGCAGTGAACCCTATGGGACAGGGAGTATGAACACTGAGGCTTTCTTT.